One sample yielded the 30 T cell receptor beta chains listed below, sequenced in a study of cytomegalovirus exposure and HLA in healthy donors. The PCR was carried out with 60 Vbeta primers and 13 Jbeta primers. Sequenced by immunoSEQ multiplex PCR; TCRdb stores in-frame clones only, minus some. This sample has fewer than 200,000 clones, with roughly 76% found just once. Sequenced input: PBMCs. These receptors all stem from a woman in her forties or fifties in good health and CMV-seronegative.

V and J are TRBV29-1 and TRBJ1-2; D uncertain. V was clipped by 1 base and J by 5 bases, with 14 bases between them. This CDR3 comprises 14 residues. Germline values: CDR1 SQVTM, CDR2 ANQGSEA. The CDR3 nucleotides read TGCAGCGTTGAAGGGGCGAACCTACGTTATGGCTACACCTTC. This sequence encodes CSVEGANLRYGYTF. Full variable domain (outside the CDR3, taken from reference TRBV29-1 and TRBJ1-2): SAVISQKPSRDICQRGTSLTIQCQVDSQVTMMFWYRQQPGQSLTLIATANQGSEATYESGFVIDKFPISRPNLTFSTLTVSNMSPEDSSIYLCSVEGANLRYGYTFGSGTRLTVV.

The chain combines TRBV4-1 with TRBJ2-7; no definite D call. CDR1 and CDR2 (germline): MGHRA, YSYEKL. Between the trimmed V and J ends, which lost 3 bases and 2 bases, there was a span of 8 bases. The CDR3 is 13 residues long. For the CDR3, the DNA is TGCGCCAGCAGCCAGGGCCCCCCCTACGAGCAGTACTTC. Protein: CASSQGPPYEQYF.

The gene calls are TRBV5-1 and TRBJ2-1; D gene uncertain. V was clipped by 2 bases and J by 5 bases, with 17 bases between them. Germline CDR1 reads SGHRS; CDR2 reads YFSETQ. The CDR3 spans 16 residues. The CDR3 spells CASSFSVSPLDNEQFF. As DNA, the CDR3 is TGCGCCAGCAGCTTCAGTGTTAGCCCACTCGACAATGAGCAGTTCTTC.

This clone appeared a single time. J is TRBJ2-3 and V is TRBV5-8; 7 bases are shared with TRBD1. Germline-derived CDR1 and CDR2 are SGHTS and YDEGEE. J gave up 0 bases and V 4 bases, and 8 bases lay outside the gene matches. This CDR3 contains 16 residues. CDR3 DNA sequence: TGTGCCAGCAGCCCACGTGGACAGGTCAGCACAGATACGCAGTATTTT. It encodes CASSPRGQVSTDTQYF. Using reference TRBV5-8 and TRBJ2-3 for the parts outside the CDR3, the full variable domain is EAGVTQSPTHLIKTRGQQATLRCSPISGHTSVYWYQQALGLGLQFLLWYDEGEERNRGNFPPRFSGRQFPNYSSELNVNALELEDSALYLCASSPRGQVSTDTQYFGPGTRLTVL.

This clone was seen a single time. V and J are TRBV7-8 and TRBJ1-1; 8 bases are a match to TRBD1. There are 14 residues in the CDR3. The germline CDR1 and CDR2 sequences are SGHVS and FQNEAQ. Trimming took 3 bases from V and 5 from J; bases not matched to a gene: 5. The CDR3 reads CASSFRTGKTEAFF. The CDR3 DNA reads TGTGCCAGCAGCTTCCGGACAGGGAAAACTGAAGCTTTCTTT.

The chain joins TRBV21-1 to TRBJ2-5; no check of the table's D call, TRBD1, against the DNA was made. TRBV21-1 is marked as a pseudogene. The CDR3 totals 16 residues. This CDR3 is CASSSSPKTGPETQYF. The CDR3 nucleotides are TGTGCCAGCAGCAGCTCACCCAAGACAGGGCCAGAGACCCAGTACTTC.

This chain joins TRBV5-1 and TRBJ2-2; no clear D gene. The CDR3 contains 16 residues. The germline gives CDR1 SGHRS, CDR2 YFSETQ. Trimming cost V 1 base and J 3 bases, with 13 bases left between them. CDR3 in amino acids: CASSLQSSRDTGELFF. DNA for the CDR3: TGCGCCAGCAGCTTGCAGTCCTCCCGTGACACCGGGGAGCTGTTTTTT.

The J gene is TRBJ1-2, the V gene TRBV5-8; unclear D gene. Germline V CDR1 and CDR2: SGHTS, YDEGEE. The CDR3 has 14 amino acids. V was trimmed by 4 bases and J by 4 bases, leaving 14 bases between them. CDR3 protein: CASSPGGFSYGYTF. Here the CDR3 DNA reads TGTGCCAGCAGCCCGGGAGGGTTTAGCTATGGCTACACCTTC.

This clone was counted once. The genes are TRBV28 and TRBJ1-2, with 8 positions matching TRBD1. Looked up from germline, CDR1 is MDHEN and CDR2 is SYDVKM. After removal of 6 bases from V and 5 bases from J, the junction contained 8 bases not matched to a gene. The CDR3 runs 14 residues. The CDR3 here is CASSLGQETYGYTF. The CDR3 DNA sequence: TGTGCCAGCAGCCTGGGACAGGAAACGTATGGCTACACCTTC.

The chain is built from TRBV2 and TRBJ1-2; 7 nucleotides match TRBD1. Germline values: CDR1 SNHLY, CDR2 FYNNEI. This CDR3 region has 13 residues. V dropped 7 bases and J dropped 3; count of bases not matched to a gene: 5. CDR3 in amino acids: CASTRQGDYGYTF. For the CDR3, the DNA is TGTGCCAGCACTCGACAGGGTGACTATGGCTACACCTTC. Supplemented by reference TRBV2 and TRBJ1-2, the full variable domain reads EPEVTQTPSHQVTQMGQEVILRCVPISNHLYFYWYRQILGQKVEFLVSFYNNEISEKSEIFDDQFSVERPDGSNFTLKIRSTKLEDSAMYFCASTRQGDYGYTFGSGTRLTVV.

The chain is built from TRBV27 and TRBJ1-2; D remains unclear. The V gene's germline CDR1 is MNHEY and CDR2 SMNVEV (reference sequence). The CDR3 covers 13 residues. Trimming removed 4 bases from V and 3 bases from J, with 9 bases in between. The chain's CDR3 is CASSSTRYYGYTF. CDR3 sequence (DNA): TGTGCCAGCAGTTCGACACGGTACTATGGCTACACCTTC.

The sample holds one count of this clone. This rearrangement joins TRBV28 to TRBJ2-3; D is perhaps TRBD2 (5 bases). Germline V CDR1 and CDR2: MDHEN, SYDVKM. The length of the CDR3 is 16 residues. Trimming removed 7 bases at V and 2 bases at J, with 19 bases between. CDR3 nucleotides: TGTGCCAGCAAATTCACCTCCGGGATCCTCACAGATACGCAGTATTTT. Encoded protein: CASKFTSGILTDTQYF.

The J gene is TRBJ2-1, the V gene TRBV7-6; D not resolved. The germline V and J ends were trimmed by 3 bases and 8 bases, with 5 bases remaining between them. CDR3 size: 11 residues. CDR1 and CDR2 from the germline V gene are SGHVS and FNYEAQ. In DNA, the CDR3 is TGTGCCAGCAGCTTTATAGATGAGCAGTTCTTC. Protein: CASSFIDEQFF.

The rearrangement links TRBV29-1 to TRBJ2-3; the match to TRBD1 covers 7 bases. V lost 7 bases and J lost 4; bases outside the gene matches: 8. CDR1 is SQVTM, CDR2 ANQGSEA, per germline. The CDR3 length is 13 residues. Written as DNA, the CDR3 is TGCAGCGCCTACAGGGGTGAAGCAGATACGCAGTATTTT. Translation gives CSAYRGEADTQYF.

J is TRBJ1-4 and V is TRBV19; 10 bases fit TRBD1. This CDR3 has 13 residues. From germline, CDR1 is LNHDA and CDR2 SQIVND (reference sequence). Trimming removed 9 bases from V and 7 bases from J; junction bases left unmatched: 5. This CDR3 reads CASRDRGFEKLFF. The DNA for the CDR3 is TGTGCCAGCAGGGACAGGGGATTTGAAAAACTGTTTTTT.

The chain employs TRBV27 and TRBJ2-5; D is perhaps TRBD1 (7 bases). The J call may be incorrect, as the DNA end agrees better with TRBJ2-7. CDR3 length: 15 residues. The germline V gene encodes CDR1 MNHEY and CDR2 SMNVEV (reference sequence). The CDR3 spells CASSPRRDSSYEQYF. CDR3 nucleotide sequence: TGTGCCAGCAGTCCCCGGCGGGACAGTTCCTACGAGCAGTACTTC.

The chain carries TRBV4-3 and TRBJ2-7; the D gene is possibly TRBD1 (5 bases). Trimming cost V 4 bases and J 6 bases, with 16 bases left between them. This CDR3 has 14 amino acids. CDR1 is LGHNA, CDR2 YSLEER, per germline. The CDR3 region is CASSPALGPFEQYF. The DNA for the CDR3 is TGCGCCAGCAGCCCCGCTCTGGGGCCCTTCGAGCAGTACTTC.

The rearrangement joins TRBV4-3 to TRBJ2-3, with a weak D call TRBD2 (6 bases). The V end lost 1 base, the J end lost 9 bases, and 14 bases lay between the germline ends. Germline V gene sequence: CDR1 LGHNA, CDR2 YSLEER. The CDR3 has 14 residues. In DNA, the CDR3 is TGCGCCAGCAGCCAAGGGGGACTCCTGCCCACGCAGTATTTT. Translating gives CASSQGGLLPTQYF.

This clone was recorded a few times. This chain links TRBV2 with TRBJ2-1; D possibly corresponds to TRBD1 (6 bases). Germline-derived CDR1 and CDR2 are SNHLY and FYNNEI. V gave up 8 bases and J gave up 7 bases, with 12 bases separating them. CDR3 length equals 12 residues. Here the CDR3 reads CASGGAYNEQFF. The DNA of the CDR3 is TGTGCCAGCGGGGGCGCGTATAATGAGCAGTTCTTC.

V usage is TRBV5-1 and J usage is TRBJ2-5; no clear D gene. The J call may be faulty, since TRBJ2-7 better matches the DNA end. The CDR3 is 18 residues long. Germline CDR1 reads SGHRS; CDR2 reads YFSETQ. For the CDR3, the DNA is TGCGCCAGCAGCTCCTCTACGAAAGGTCAAGCCGGCGGCTACGAGCAGTACTTC. It yields the protein CASSSSTKGQAGGYEQYF.

This clone was recorded once. Additional DNA sequences in this sample encode the identical CDR3. The chain has TRBV27 and TRBJ2-2, with a weak D call TRBD2 (5 bases). V shed 6 bases and J shed 4 bases, with 15 bases lying between them. Germline CDR1 and CDR2: MNHEY and SMNVEV (reference sequence). CDR3 size: 15 residues. The DNA for the CDR3 is TGTGCCAGCAGAGAAACCGCGGGTTCCACCGGGGAGCTGTTTTTT. Amino acid sequence: CASRETAGSTGELFF.

The rearrangement joins TRBV7-2 to TRBJ2-5; 8 bases are a match to TRBD2. V gave up 3 bases and J gave up 4 bases; unmatched junction bases: 7. The V gene's germline CDR1 is SGHTA and CDR2 FQGNSA. CDR3 length: 15 residues. The CDR3 region has the DNA TGTGCCAGCAGCTTTGGGACTAGTTTGGTAGAGACCCAGTACTTC. Translating gives CASSFGTSLVETQYF.

In this sample, this clone turned up once. This chain links TRBV5-4 with TRBJ2-5, with TRBD2 matching over 11 bases. This CDR3 contains 17 residues. Germline CDR1 is SGHNT and CDR2 is YYREEE (reference sequence). V was pared by 0 bases and J by 2 bases, with 6 bases of the junction left unmatched. CDR3 DNA sequence: TGTGCCAGCAGCTTGGGTCTAGCGGGGGGCCAACAAGAGACCCAGTACTTC. It specifies CASSLGLAGGQQETQYF.

This chain connects TRBV28 to TRBJ1-2; TRBD1 aligns across 7 bases. This CDR3 spans 15 amino acids. V gave up 3 bases and J gave up 4 bases; unmatched junction bases: 8. Germline V gene lookup returns CDR1 MDHEN and CDR2 SYDVKM. CDR3 protein: CASSFAGQAFYGYTF. The CDR3 DNA is TGTGCCAGCAGTTTCGCCGGACAGGCCTTCTATGGCTACACCTTC.

This chain uses TRBV10-3 with TRBJ1-2, with TRBD1 as a possible D gene (5 bases). The CDR3 has 13 amino acids. CDR1 is ENHRY, CDR2 SYGVKD, per germline. V lost 2 bases, J lost 8 bases, and 12 bases lay in between. CDR3 DNA sequence: TGTGCCATCAGTGAGCCGGAGGGGCAAGGCTACACCTTC. As protein: CAISEPEGQGYTF.

This chain links TRBV7-9 with TRBJ1-5, with 7 bases aligning to TRBD1. V shed 1 base and J 4 bases; nucleotides not matched to a gene: 13. Germline V gene lookup returns CDR1 SEHNR and CDR2 FQNEAQ (reference sequence). This CDR3 is 18 amino acids long. This chain's CDR3 is CASSLVGGQFGRNQPQHF. The CDR3 bases are TGTGCCAGCAGCTTAGTAGGGGGACAGTTCGGGAGAAATCAGCCCCAGCATTTT.

This chain connects TRBV5-6 to TRBJ1-5, with 8 bases lining up with TRBD1. The CDR3 has 18 amino acids. Germline values: CDR1 SGHDT, CDR2 YYEEEE. Losses at the gene ends were 4 bases for V and 2 bases for J; bases not matched to a gene: 14. CDR3 loop: CASSQRRQGAVGNQPQHF. The CDR3 nucleotides are TGTGCCAGCAGCCAAAGGAGGCAGGGGGCGGTAGGCAATCAGCCCCAGCATTTT.

The V gene is TRBV4-2, the J gene TRBJ2-7; D possibly corresponds to TRBD2 (6 bases). CDR3 length equals 16 residues. Germline V gene sequence: CDR1 LGHNA, CDR2 YNFKEQ. V was clipped by 0 bases and J by 7 bases, with 19 bases between them. This CDR3 reads CASSQDRAGFSWEQYF. CDR3 DNA: TGTGCCAGCAGCCAAGATCGGGCGGGGTTCTCCTGGGAGCAGTACTTC.

The chain recombines TRBV5-1 with TRBJ2-3, with 13 bases lining up with TRBD2. The CDR3 extends over 18 amino acids. Germline assignment: CDR1 SGHRS and CDR2 YFSETQ. V shed 0 bases, J shed 0 bases, and the junction held 4 bases outside the gene matches. The DNA for the CDR3 is TGCGCCAGCAGCTTGGGACTAGCGGGGGGTCTTAGCACAGATACGCAGTATTTT. This encodes CASSLGLAGGLSTDTQYF.

This chain connects TRBV9 to TRBJ1-3; D is perhaps TRBD1 (6 bases). CDR3 size: 18 residues. Trimming shortened V by 3 bases and J by 0 bases, and 19 bases separated the two germline ends. The germline V gene has CDR1 SGDLS and CDR2 YYNGEE. The CDR3 here is CASSAPRGGEDSGNTIYF. The CDR3 nucleotides read TGTGCCAGCAGCGCGCCTAGAGGGGGTGAGGACTCTGGAAACACCATATATTTT.